The source of this T cell receptor beta chain is a study of blood T cell repertoires in COVID-19. Study-wide background: Acute and convalescent COVID-19 specimens originated in the United States, Italy and Spain. The cDNA or gDNA used as material had been derived from T cells, B-cell-depleted T cells, or PBMCs.

The CDR3 totals 15 residues. V was clipped by 6 bases and J by 6 bases; unmatched bases: 13. Germline CDR1 MNHEY, CDR2 SVGAGI. In the original processing: By means of reference gene primer amplification, nucleated cell counts were estimated. Produced via immunoSEQ multiplex PCR; TCRdb's table is partial and in-frame only. V, J and clone size reflect that table, while D and trimming were determined from the DNA. The table has roughly 250,000 clones, roughly 77% seen once; the top ten hold 3.3%. This chain connects TRBV6-5 to TRBJ2-7; 8 nucleotides match TRBD2. What was sequenced was peripheral blood. The sequence derives from a woman of 80 years or more with acute or convalescent COVID-19. CDR3 coding DNA: TGTGCCAGCAGCCGAGCCCGGGGGGGCCCAGGCGAGCAGTACTTC. Its translation: CASSRARGGPGEQYF.